These 12 T cell receptor beta chains were all obtained from the same sample, sequenced in a study of blood T cells in healthy people across ages. Primed by a sample-barcoded 5' primer and a J-beta primer mix, a second PCR proceeded for about 6 to 11 cycles. TCRdb reanalysed the 5' RACE reads using MiXCR and keeps one entry per CDR3 protein. Among hundreds of thousands of distinct CDR3 sequences listed, approximately 30% were seen once. Sequenced material: blood. Receptor source: a woman of 80 years or more in good health.

V and J are TRBV20-1 and TRBJ2-5; 10 positions agree with TRBD2. The germline V gene has CDR1 DFQATT and CDR2 SNEGSKA (reference sequence). The CDR3 extends over 16 amino acids. Trimming removed 5 bases from V and 1 base from J; junction bases left unmatched: 10. Here the CDR3 DNA reads TGCAGTGCTCGACTCCACCTAGCGGGGGCCCAAGAGACCCAGTACTTC. Translation gives CSARLHLAGAQETQYF.

This rearrangement joins TRBV7-3 to TRBJ1-5; 7 nucleotides agree with TRBD1. The germline V gene has CDR1 SGHTA and CDR2 FQGTGA. This CDR3 is built from 13 residues. V shed 5 bases and J 6 bases; nucleotides not matched to a gene: 4. In DNA form, the CDR3 reads TGTGCCAGCAGCCTAAACAGGGGTCAGCCCCAGCATTTT. This gives the protein CASSLNRGQPQHF.

The sample holds many counts of this clonotype. V usage is TRBV5-1 and J usage is TRBJ2-3; unclear D gene. The ends were cut back, 0 bases at V and 4 bases at J, with 6 bases in the middle. CDR3 size: 13 residues. Germline CDR1 is SGHRS and CDR2 is YFSETQ. The CDR3 here is CASSLDLADTQYF. The CDR3 DNA reads TGCGCCAGCAGCTTGGACCTAGCAGATACGCAGTATTTT.

This clonotype has a handful of counts. A much larger clone sits a single nucleotide away, making a read error possible. The genes are TRBV12-3 or TRBV12-4 and TRBJ2-1, with a possible D match to TRBD2 (7 bases). V was pared by 3 bases and J by 13 bases, with 19 bases between. This CDR3 contains 14 residues. Here the CDR3 DNA reads TGTGCCAGCAGTTTTCGGGGGGCTGGTGAGACCCAGTTCTTC. Translation: CASSFRGAGETQFF.

This clonotype was seen a few times. The chain couples TRBV6-5 to TRBJ1-5; no firm D call. Germline V gene data show CDR1 as MNHEY and CDR2 as SVGAGI. V was shortened by 8 bases and J by 4 bases, with 18 bases between the two germline ends. The CDR3 has 15 residues. The CDR3 DNA reads as TGTGCCAGCCTGCCCCGAGCAGGTTCGAATCAGCCCCAGCATTTT. This gives the protein CASLPRAGSNQPQHF.

The rearrangement uses TRBV5-1 and TRBJ2-4; no clear D gene. The ends were cut back, 0 bases at V and 12 bases at J, with 16 bases in the middle. Germline CDR1 is SGHRS and CDR2 is YFSETQ. This CDR3 spans 14 amino acids. The CDR3 here is CASSLDPDRDTQYF. Here the CDR3 DNA reads TGCGCCAGCAGCTTGGACCCCGACCGTGACACTCAGTACTTC. Full variable domain (rest looked up from reference TRBV5-1 and TRBJ2-4): KAGVTQTPRYLIKTRGQQVTLSCSPISGHRSVSWYQQTPGQGLQFLFEYFSETQRNKGNFPGRFSGRQFSNSRSEMNVSTLELGDSALYLCASSLDPDRDTQYFGAGTRLSVL.

With respect to this clonotype: The junction departs from the called germline gene at one end, perhaps through a read error. The chain links TRBV5-5 to TRBJ1-4; no definite D call. The germline gives CDR1 SGHKS, CDR2 YYEKEE (reference sequence). The length of the CDR3 is 13 residues. The CDR3 spells CASSLTGSEKPFF. The CDR3 DNA sequence: TGTGCCAGCAGCTTGACGGGGTCCGAAAAACCGTTTTTT.

In this sample, this clonotype turned up many times. This rearrangement joins TRBV9 to TRBJ2-3, with TRBD2 matching 8 bases. CDR3 length: 18 amino acids. Germline trimming cut 4 bases from V and 0 bases from J; bases unmatched to any gene: 13. CDR1 and CDR2 from the germline V gene are SGDLS and YYNGEE. The CDR3 is CASSPPAPGGASTDTQYF. CDR3 DNA sequence: TGTGCCAGCAGCCCTCCAGCCCCCGGGGGGGCCAGCACAGATACGCAGTATTTT.

This clonotype has ten or more counts. The CDR3 spells CASSYTGLAGGTYEQYF. DNA for the CDR3: TGTGCCAGCAGTTACACCGGACTAGCGGGGGGGACCTACGAGCAGTACTTC. This chain uses TRBV6-5 with TRBJ2-7, with TRBD2 matching 15 bases. The CDR3 runs to 17 residues. CDR1 is MNHEY, CDR2 SVGAGI, per germline. V lost 2 bases and J lost 2; bases outside the gene matches: 4.

In its sample, this clonotype was seen many times. The chain recombines TRBV20-1 with TRBJ2-5; no firm D call. Germline V gives CDR1 DFQATT, CDR2 SNEGSKA (reference sequence). The CDR3 has 12 amino acids. V lost 0 bases and J 2 bases, leaving 4 bases between the germline ends. The CDR3 loop is CSAREVQETQYF. CDR3 nucleotides: TGCAGTGCTAGAGAGGTGCAAGAGACCCAGTACTTC.

There are many counts of this clonotype. Written as DNA, the CDR3 is TGTGCCAGCAGCCACACCGAGGGGGATTCACCCCTCCACTTT. It translates to CASSHTEGDSPLHF. J is TRBJ1-6 and V is TRBV7-6; TRBD1 might be the D (6 bases). CDR3 size: 14 residues. CDR1 is SGHVS, CDR2 FNYEAQ, per germline. Trimming left V 5 bases short and J 8 bases short, with 13 bases between.

This clonotype was seen repeatedly, ten times or more. The chain has TRBV11-2 and TRBJ2-1; TRBD2 matches at 9 bases. The CDR3 extends over 18 amino acids. With 1 base clipped from V and 8 bases from J, the junction kept 15 bases outside the gene matches. The germline V gene has CDR1 SGHAT and CDR2 FQNNGV. The chain's CDR3 is CASSLAAGTSISLDEQFF. In DNA form, the CDR3 reads TGTGCCAGCAGCTTAGCGGCCGGGACTAGCATTTCCCTCGATGAGCAGTTCTTC.